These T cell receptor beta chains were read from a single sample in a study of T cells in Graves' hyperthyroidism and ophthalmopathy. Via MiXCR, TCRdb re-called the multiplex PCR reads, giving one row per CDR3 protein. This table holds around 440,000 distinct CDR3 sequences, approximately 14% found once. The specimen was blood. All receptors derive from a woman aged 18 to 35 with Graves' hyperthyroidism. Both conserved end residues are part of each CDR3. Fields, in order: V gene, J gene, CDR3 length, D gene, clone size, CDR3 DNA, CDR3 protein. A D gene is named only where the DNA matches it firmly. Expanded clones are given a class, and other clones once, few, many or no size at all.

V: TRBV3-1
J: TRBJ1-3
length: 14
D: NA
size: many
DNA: TGTGCCAGCAGCCAAGGTTCCAGCGGTCACACCATATATTTT
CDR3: CASSQGSSGHTIYF

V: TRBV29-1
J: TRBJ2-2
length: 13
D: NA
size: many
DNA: TGCAGCGGAACGACGGATTACACCGGGGAGCTGTTTTTT
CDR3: CSGTTDYTGELFF

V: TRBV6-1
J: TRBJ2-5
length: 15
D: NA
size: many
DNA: TGTGCCAGCAGTTCCGGAGGAGGGGGCCAAGAGACCCAGTACTTC
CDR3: CASSSGGGGQETQYF

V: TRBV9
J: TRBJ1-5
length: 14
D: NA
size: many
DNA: TGTGCCAGCAGCGTCCCACATCATGGTCAGCCCCAGCATTTT
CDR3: CASSVPHHGQPQHF

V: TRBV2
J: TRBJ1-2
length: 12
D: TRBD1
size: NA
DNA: TGTGCCAGCAGATTTGGGACAGATGGCTACACCTTC
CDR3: CASRFGTDGYTF

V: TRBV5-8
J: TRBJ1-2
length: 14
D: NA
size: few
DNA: TGTGCCAGCAGTTCCGGAGCGAGGTCTTATGGCTACACCTTC
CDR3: CASSSGARSYGYTF

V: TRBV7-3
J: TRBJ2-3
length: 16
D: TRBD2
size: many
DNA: TGTGCCAGCAGCTTAACGGCTAGCGGGAGGGGAGATACGCAGTATTTT
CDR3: CASSLTASGRGDTQYF

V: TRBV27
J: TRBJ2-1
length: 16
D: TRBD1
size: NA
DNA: TGTGCCAGCAGCAGTACCGGGACAGGGTTTTTCAATGAGCAGTTCTTC
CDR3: CASSSTGTGFFNEQFF

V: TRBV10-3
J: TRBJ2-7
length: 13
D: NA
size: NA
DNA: TGTGCCATCAGTGATAAGGGGGACCACGAGCAGTACTTC
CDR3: CAISDKGDHEQYF

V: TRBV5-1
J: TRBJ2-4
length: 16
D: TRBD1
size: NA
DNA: TGCGCCAGCAGCCCCCGACAGGGAACGACCAAAAACATTCAGTACTTC
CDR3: CASSPRQGTTKNIQYF

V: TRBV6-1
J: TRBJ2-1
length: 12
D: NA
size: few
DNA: TGTGCCAGCAGACCGAGGGGGGATGAGCAGTTCTTC
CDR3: CASRPRGDEQFF

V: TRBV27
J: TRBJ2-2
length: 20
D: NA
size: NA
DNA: TGTGCCAGCAGTTTGGGTCGATTTCAACTAGCCAAAACGAACACCGGGGAGCTGTTTTTT
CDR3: CASSLGRFQLAKTNTGELFF

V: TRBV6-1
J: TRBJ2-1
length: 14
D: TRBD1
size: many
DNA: TGTGCCAGCAGCCCCGGGACAGGGGTCCATGAGCAGTTCTTC
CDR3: CASSPGTGVHEQFF

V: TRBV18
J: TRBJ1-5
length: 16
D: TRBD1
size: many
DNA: TGTGCCAGCTCACTAGCACACCAGGGGGGCGAACAGCCCCAGCATTTT
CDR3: CASSLAHQGGEQPQHF

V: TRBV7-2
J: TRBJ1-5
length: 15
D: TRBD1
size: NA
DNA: TGTGCCAGCAGCTCTTCGGGACAGAGCAATCAGCCCCAGCATTTT
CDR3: CASSSSGQSNQPQHF

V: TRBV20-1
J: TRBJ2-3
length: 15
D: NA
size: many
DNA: TGCAGTGCTACAAGCTACAGGGACGACACAGATACGCAGTATTTT
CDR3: CSATSYRDDTDTQYF

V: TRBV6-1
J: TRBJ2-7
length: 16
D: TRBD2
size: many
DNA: TGTGCCAGCAGAGATACCCGACTAGCGGGGGCCTACGAGCAGTACTTC
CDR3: CASRDTRLAGAYEQYF

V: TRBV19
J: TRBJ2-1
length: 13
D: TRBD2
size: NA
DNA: TGTGCCAGTAGTTGGACTAGTTCCGATGAGCAGTTCTTC
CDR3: CASSWTSSDEQFF

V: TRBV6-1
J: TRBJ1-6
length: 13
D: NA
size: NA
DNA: TGTGCCAGCAGTCAAGGAAATATTTCACCCCTCCACTTT
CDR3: CASSQGNISPLHF

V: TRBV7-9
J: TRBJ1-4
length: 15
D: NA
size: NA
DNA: TGTGCCAGCAGCTCCCTTGGGGCGGCTAATGAAAAACTGTTTTTT
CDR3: CASSSLGAANEKLFF

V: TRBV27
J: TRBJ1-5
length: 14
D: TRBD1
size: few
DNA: TGTGCCAGCAGCAGACAGGGGGCTTGGCAGCCCCAGCATTTT
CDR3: CASSRQGAWQPQHF

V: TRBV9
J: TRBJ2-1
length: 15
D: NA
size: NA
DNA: TGTGCCAGCAGCCCTCTCCCAGGAAACAAGGATGAGCAGTTCTTC
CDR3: CASSPLPGNKDEQFF

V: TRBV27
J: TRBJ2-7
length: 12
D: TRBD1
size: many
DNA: TGTGCCAGCCTTGGACAGGGCTACGAGCAGTACTTC
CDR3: CASLGQGYEQYF

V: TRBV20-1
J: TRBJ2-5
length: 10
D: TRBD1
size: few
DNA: TGCAGTGCTGGGGACAGCCCCCAGTACTTC
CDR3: CSAGDSPQYF

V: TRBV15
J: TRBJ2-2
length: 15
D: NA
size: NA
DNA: TGTGCCACCCGACAGGGACTCCTAAACACCGGGGAGCTGTTTTTT
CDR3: CATRQGLLNTGELFF

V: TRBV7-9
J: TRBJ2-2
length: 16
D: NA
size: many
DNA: TGTGCCAGCAGCCCCGGGGTAGCGGCGAACACCGGGGAGCTGTTTTTT
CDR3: CASSPGVAANTGELFF

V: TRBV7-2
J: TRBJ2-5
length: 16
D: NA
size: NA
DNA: TGTGCCAGCAGTTATTTTTCGGGGACTTCGCAAGAGACCCAGTACTTC
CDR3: CASSYFSGTSQETQYF

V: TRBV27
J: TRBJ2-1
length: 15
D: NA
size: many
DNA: TGTGCCAGCAGCGTGACACTTAGCTCCTACAATGAGCAGTTCTTC
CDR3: CASSVTLSSYNEQFF

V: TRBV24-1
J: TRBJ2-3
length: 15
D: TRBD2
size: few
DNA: TGTGCCACCAGTGATCAAGCTAGCGGGGGGCCGTCGCAGTATTTT
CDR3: CATSDQASGGPSQYF

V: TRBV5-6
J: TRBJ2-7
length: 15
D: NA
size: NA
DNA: TGTGCCAGCAGCTTGGGGGGGTCATTCGGGAGAGAGCAGTACTTC
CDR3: CASSLGGSFGREQYF

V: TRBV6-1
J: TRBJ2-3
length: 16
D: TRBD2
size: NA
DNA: TGTGCCAGCAGTCCCATAGCGGGGGGGGGCACAGATACGCAGTATTTT
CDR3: CASSPIAGGGTDTQYF

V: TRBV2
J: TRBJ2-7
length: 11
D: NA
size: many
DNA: TGTGCCAGCACCTTCCTCGGTGAGCAGTACTTC
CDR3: CASTFLGEQYF

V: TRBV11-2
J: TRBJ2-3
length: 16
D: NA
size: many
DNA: TGTGCCAGCAGCTTATTACCCAGCACACTCACAGATACGCAGTATTTT
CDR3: CASSLLPSTLTDTQYF

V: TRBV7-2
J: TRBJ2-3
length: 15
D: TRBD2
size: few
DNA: TGTGCCAGCAGCATAAGCGGGGGGGCGACAGATACGCAGTATTTT
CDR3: CASSISGGATDTQYF

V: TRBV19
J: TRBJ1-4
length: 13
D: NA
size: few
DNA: TGTGCCAGTAGGGGGAACGGGATGAAAAAACTGTTTTTT
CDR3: CASRGNGMKKLFF

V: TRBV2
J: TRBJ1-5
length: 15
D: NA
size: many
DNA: TGTGCCAGCAGTGAACCAGACTTTAGCAATCAGCCCCAGCATTTT
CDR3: CASSEPDFSNQPQHF

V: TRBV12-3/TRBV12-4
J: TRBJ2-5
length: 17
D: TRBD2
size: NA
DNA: TGTGCCAGCAGTTCTAGGACTAGCGGGAGCGCCTCTGGGACCCAGTACTTC
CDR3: CASSSRTSGSASGTQYF

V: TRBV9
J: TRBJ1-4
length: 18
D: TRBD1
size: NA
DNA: TGTGCCAGCAGCGCCTCCGGGACAGGAGGGTTAATTGTTGAAAAACTGTTTTTT
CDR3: CASSASGTGGLIVEKLFF

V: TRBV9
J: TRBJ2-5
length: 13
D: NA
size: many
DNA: TGTGCCAGCAGCACTGGGGCGCGCGGAGAGGGGTACTTC
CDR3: CASSTGARGEGYF

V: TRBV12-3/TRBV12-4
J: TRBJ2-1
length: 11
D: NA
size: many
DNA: TGTGCCAGCAGCCTGTGGAGTGAGCAGTTCTTC
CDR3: CASSLWSEQFF

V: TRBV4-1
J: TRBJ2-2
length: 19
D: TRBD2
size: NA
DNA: TGCGCCAACAGCCAAGAAATGGGACTAGCGGTTATGAACACCGGGGAGCTGTTTTTT
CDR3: CANSQEMGLAVMNTGELFF

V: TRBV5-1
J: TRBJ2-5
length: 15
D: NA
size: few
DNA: TGCGCCAGCAGCCTGGGTCCCCCCCCCAAAGAGACCCAGTACTTC
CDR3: CASSLGPPPKETQYF

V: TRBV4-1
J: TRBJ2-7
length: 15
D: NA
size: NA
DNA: TGCGCCAGCAGCCAGGGACCTGACGGGACCTACGAGCAGTACTTC
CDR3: CASSQGPDGTYEQYF

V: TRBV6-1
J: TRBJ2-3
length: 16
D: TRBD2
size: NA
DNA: TGTGCCAGCAGTCCCCCGGGACTAGCGGCCACAGATACGCAGTATTTT
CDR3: CASSPPGLAATDTQYF

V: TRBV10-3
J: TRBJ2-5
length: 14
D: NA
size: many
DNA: TGTGCCACTCGGGGCAGGGGAGGCCAAGAGACCCAGTACTTC
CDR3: CATRGRGGQETQYF

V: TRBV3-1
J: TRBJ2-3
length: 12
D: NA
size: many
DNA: TGTGCCAGCAGCCGACCCAAAGATACGCAGTATTTT
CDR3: CASSRPKDTQYF

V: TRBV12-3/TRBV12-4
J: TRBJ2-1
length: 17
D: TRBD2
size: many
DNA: TGTGCCAGCAGTCCCGACGGGCTAGCGGGCGCCTACAATGAGCAGTTCTTC
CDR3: CASSPDGLAGAYNEQFF

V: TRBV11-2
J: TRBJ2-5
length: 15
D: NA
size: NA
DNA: TGTGCCAGCAGCCCCGTCACCAAAGGGCTGGAGACCCAGTACTTC
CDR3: CASSPVTKGLETQYF

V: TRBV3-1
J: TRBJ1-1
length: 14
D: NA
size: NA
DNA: TGTGCCAGCAGCCAATCCCCTATGAACACTGAAGCTTTCTTT
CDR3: CASSQSPMNTEAFF

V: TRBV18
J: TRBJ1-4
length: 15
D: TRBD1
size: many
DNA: TGTGCCAGCTCGGGACAGGGAAGTACTAATGAAAAACTGTTTTTT
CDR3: CASSGQGSTNEKLFF

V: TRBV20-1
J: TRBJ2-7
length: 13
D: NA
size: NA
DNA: TGCAGCGCAATCCCGGGACTCAACTACGAGCAGTACTTC
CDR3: CSAIPGLNYEQYF